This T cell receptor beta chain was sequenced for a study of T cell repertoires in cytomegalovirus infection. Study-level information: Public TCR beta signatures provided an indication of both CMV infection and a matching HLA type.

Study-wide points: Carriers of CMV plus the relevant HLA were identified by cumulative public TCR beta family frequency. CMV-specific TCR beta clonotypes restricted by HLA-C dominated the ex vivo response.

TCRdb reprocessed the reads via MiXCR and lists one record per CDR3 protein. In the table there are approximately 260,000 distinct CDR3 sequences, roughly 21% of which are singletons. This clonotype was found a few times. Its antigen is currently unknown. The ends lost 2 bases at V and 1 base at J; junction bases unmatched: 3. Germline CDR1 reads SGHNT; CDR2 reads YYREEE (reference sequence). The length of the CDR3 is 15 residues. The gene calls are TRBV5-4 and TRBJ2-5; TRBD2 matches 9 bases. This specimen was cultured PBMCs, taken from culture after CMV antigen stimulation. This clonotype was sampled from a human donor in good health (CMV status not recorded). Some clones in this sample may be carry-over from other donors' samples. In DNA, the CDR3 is TGTGCCAGCAGCTTTAGCGGGAGCCCCCAAGAGACCCAGTACTTC. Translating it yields CASSFSGSPQETQYF.